This is a list of T cell receptor gamma chains from one sample in a study of Vδ1+ human thymocytes. TCRdb repeated clone calling on the multiplex PCR reads with CATT. The sample has tens of thousands of gamma-chain clones, roughly 21% seen once. Sequences were obtained from Vdelta1+ gamma-delta thymocytes from the thymus. The receptors originated from a girl under three years old who had congenital heart surgery. Both conserved end residues are part of each CDR3. Rows may omit the clone size; those that give it use once, few, many or a size class.

few	TRGV9	TRGJ1/TRGJ2	CALWGTCWKKLF	TGTGCCTTGTGGGGCACCTGCTGGAAGAAACTCTTT
few	TRGV2	TRGJ1/TRGJ2	CATWFPYYKKLF	TGTGCCACCTGGTTTCCTTATTATAAGAAACTCTTT
NA	TRGV3	TRGJ1/TRGJ2	CATWDRPPGMGPKKLF	TGTGCCACCTGGGACAGGCCACCTGGGATGGGCCCTAAGAAACTCTTT
few	TRGV4	TRGJ1/TRGJ2	CATWDGKNYYKKLF	TGTGCCACCTGGGATGGAAAGAATTATTATAAGAAACTCTTT
NA	TRGV3	TRGJ1/TRGJ2	CATWDRGPYYKKLF	TGTGCCACCTGGGACAGGGGGCCTTATTATAAGAAACTCTTT
NA	TRGV9	TRGJ1/TRGJ2	CALWEVNREKLF	TGTGCCTTGTGGGAGGTCAATAGAGAGAAACTCTTT
NA	TRGV2	TRGJ1/TRGJ2	CATWDGLGAKLF	TGTGCCACCTGGGACGGGCTAGGCGCTAAACTCTTT
NA	TRGV3	TRGJ1/TRGJ2	CATWDRPLEYKKLF	TGTGCCACCTGGGACAGGCCTCTTGAATATAAGAAACTCTTT
NA	TRGV8	TRGJ1/TRGJ2	CATWDSLGYYKKLF	TGTGCCACCTGGGATAGTCTGGGTTATTATAAGAAACTCTTT
NA	TRGV5	TRGJ1/TRGJ2	CATWDIIVPHKKLF	TGTGCCACCTGGGATATAATAGTCCCCCATAAGAAACTCTTT
few	TRGV2	TRGJ1/TRGJ2	CATWDGQWYYKKLF	TGTGCCACCTGGGACGGTCAGTGGTATTATAAGAAACTCTTT
NA	TRGV9	TRGJP2	CALWEESDWIKTF	TGTGCCTTGTGGGAGGAAAGTGATTGGATCAAGACGTTT
few	TRGV4	TRGJP2	CATWDAVWIKTF	TGTGCCACCTGGGATGCGGTATGGATCAAGACGTTT
NA	TRGV3	TRGJ1/TRGJ2	CATWDGPPYKKLF	TGTGCCACCTGGGACGGGCCCCCCTATAAGAAACTCTTT
NA	TRGV3	TRGJ1/TRGJ2	CATWDQDYYKKLF	TGTGCCACCTGGGACCAAGATTATTATAAGAAACTCTTT
NA	TRGV3	TRGJ1/TRGJ2	CATWGKNNYYKKLF	TGTGCCACCTGGGGCAAGAATAATTATTATAAGAAACTCTTT
few	TRGV2	TRGJP2	CATWDASIFRDWIKTF	TGTGCCACCTGGGACGCCTCCATCTTCCGTGATTGGATCAAGACGTTT
NA	TRGV3	TRGJ1/TRGJ2	CATWDRPFPNYYKKLF	TGTGCCACCTGGGACAGGCCGTTCCCGAATTATTATAAGAAACTCTTT
NA	TRGV4	TRGJ1/TRGJ2	CATWDGHNKKLF	TGTGCCACCTGGGATGGCCACAATAAGAAACTCTTT
NA	TRGV3	TRGJ1/TRGJ2	CATWDSWGNIYKKLF	TGTGCCACCTGGGACAGCTGGGGGAATATTTATAAGAAACTCTTT
NA	TRGV4	TRGJ1/TRGJ2	CATWEGPRGKLF	TGTGCCACCTGGGAGGGCCCTAGGGGGAAACTCTTT
few	TRGV9	TRGJ1/TRGJ2	CALWEVLNYYKKLF	TGTGCCTTGTGGGAGGTACTGAATTATTATAAGAAACTCTTT
NA	TRGV4	TRGJ1/TRGJ2	CATWEGKSRTDYYKKLF	TGTGCCACCTGGGAAGGGAAGAGCCGGACCGATTATTATAAGAAACTCTTT
few	TRGV9	TRGJ1/TRGJ2	CALMDSYYKKLF	TGTGCCTTGATGGATTCTTATTATAAGAAACTCTTT
NA	TRGV8	TRGJP1	CATWDPNTTGWFKIF	TGTGCCACCTGGGACCCGAATACCACTGGTTGGTTCAAGATATTT
NA	TRGV3	TRGJ1/TRGJ2	CATWDRPFSGVGRKKLF	TGTGCCACCTGGGACAGGCCTTTCTCGGGAGTTGGGCGTAAGAAACTCTTT
NA	TRGV8	TRGJP2	CATWDRNWIKTF	TGTGCCACCTGGGATAGAAACTGGATCAAGACGTTT
medium-sized	TRGV3	TRGJ1/TRGJ2	CATWDRRGYKKLF	TGTGCCACCTGGGACAGGCGTGGTTATAAGAAACTCTTT
NA	TRGV4	TRGJP2	CANWESDWIKTF	TGTGCCAACTGGGAAAGTGATTGGATCAAGACGTTT
few	TRGV4	TRGJP2	CATWGTSDWIKTF	TGTGCCACCTGGGGAACCAGTGATTGGATCAAGACGTTT
few	TRGV2	TRGJ1/TRGJ2	CATWDSSNYYKKLF	TGTGCCACCTGGGACAGTTCGAATTATTATAAGAAACTCTTT
NA	TRGV3	TRGJ1/TRGJ2	CATWDRLDKKLF	TGTGCCACCTGGGACAGGCTGGACAAGAAACTCTTT
few	TRGV5	TRGJ1/TRGJ2	CATWDTPYYKKLF	TGTGCCACCTGGGACACCCCTTATTATAAGAAACTCTTT
few	TRGV9	TRGJ1/TRGJ2	CALWGGRYKKLF	TGTGCCTTGTGGGGCGGGCGGTATAAGAAACTCTTT
NA	TRGV9	TRGJP2	CALWEDRGSDWIKTF	TGTGCCTTGTGGGAGGATCGAGGTAGTGATTGGATCAAGACGTTT
NA	TRGV3	TRGJP1	CATWDRLGAVWFKIF	TGTGCCACCTGGGACAGGCTTGGGGCTGTTTGGTTCAAGATATTT
NA	TRGV9	TRGJ1/TRGJ2	CALWEVHGQRGYKKLF	TGTGCCTTGTGGGAGGTGCACGGACAAAGGGGTTATAAGAAACTCTTT
few	TRGV9	TRGJ1/TRGJ2	CALWEVPYSLNKKLF	TGTGCCTTGTGGGAGGTGCCGTACTCTCTCAATAAGAAACTCTTT
NA	TRGV3	TRGJ1/TRGJ2	CATWGREIYYKKLF	TGTGCCACCTGGGGCAGGGAGATTTATTATAAGAAACTCTTT
NA	TRGV3	TRGJ1/TRGJ2	CATWDRPPYYKKLF	TGCGCCACCTGGGACAGGCCCCCTTATTATAAGAAACTCTTC